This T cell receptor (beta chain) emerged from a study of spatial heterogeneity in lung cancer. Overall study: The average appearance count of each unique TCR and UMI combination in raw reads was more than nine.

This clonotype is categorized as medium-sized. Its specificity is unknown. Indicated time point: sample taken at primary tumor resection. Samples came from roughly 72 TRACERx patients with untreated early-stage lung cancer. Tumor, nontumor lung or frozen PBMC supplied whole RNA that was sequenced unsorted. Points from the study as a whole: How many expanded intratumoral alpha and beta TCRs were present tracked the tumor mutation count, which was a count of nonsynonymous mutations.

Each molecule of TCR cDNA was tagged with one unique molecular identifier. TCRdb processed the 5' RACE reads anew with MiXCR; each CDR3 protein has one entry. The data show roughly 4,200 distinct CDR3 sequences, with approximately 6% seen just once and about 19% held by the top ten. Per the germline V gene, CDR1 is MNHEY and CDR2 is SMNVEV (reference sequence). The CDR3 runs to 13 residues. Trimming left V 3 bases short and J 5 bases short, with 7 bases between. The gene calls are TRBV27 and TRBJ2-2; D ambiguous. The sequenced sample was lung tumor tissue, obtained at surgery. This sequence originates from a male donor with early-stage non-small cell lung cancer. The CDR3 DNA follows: TGTGCCAGCAGTTTTAGCAGGACCGGGGAGCTGTTTTTT. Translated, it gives CASSFSRTGELFF.